Listed below are T cell receptor beta chains from one sample, sequenced in a study of shared clonotypes between healthy human individuals. Libraries were prepared by immunoSEQ multiplex PCR; TCRdb keeps only in-frame clonotypes and omits some of them. The sample lists a few million clones; approximately 93% were seen once. Input material: naive CD4+ T cells from PBMCs. These TCRs come from a man younger than 35 in good health. Some clones in this sample may be carry-over from other donors' samples. CDR3s include the opening cysteine and the closing phenylalanine or tryptophan.

v_gene	j_gene	CDR3aa
TRBV7-9	TRBJ2-3	CASSPKVPGQGAMDTQYF
TRBV9	TRBJ2-7	CASSVQDTKTYEQYF
TRBV9	TRBJ2-5	CASSVQGIETQYF
TRBV4-2	TRBJ2-3	CATRAWSGADTQYF
TRBV11-3	TRBJ1-1	CASSLDSYTEAFF
TRBV20-1	TRBJ2-7	CSAGQGYEQYF
TRBV5-1	TRBJ1-2	CASSLGSPGGNYGYTF
TRBV29-1	TRBJ1-2	CSVTGSVSGYTF
TRBV5-1	TRBJ2-3	CASSRGGPDTQYF
TRBV13	TRBJ1-2	CASISSRLDTISVCGYTF
TRBV9	TRBJ2-3	CASSYQVVGTDTQYF
TRBV30	TRBJ1-4	CAWSGSRDLFKGTNEKLFF
TRBV5-1	TRBJ2-5	CASSRSGDQETQYF
TRBV28	TRBJ1-5	CASMPAGQGISQPQHF
TRBV25-1	TRBJ1-1	CASSDPITGDAKAFF
TRBV6-5	TRBJ2-1	CASSYSQGTNEQFF
TRBV29-1	TRBJ2-3	CSVTPGQVPDTQYF
TRBV25-1	TRBJ2-7	CASSEPQPRGEQYF
TRBV9	TRBJ2-1	CASSVATSGGPSSYNEQFF
TRBV19	TRBJ1-2	CASRIQGAVYGYTF
TRBV5-4	TRBJ1-4	CASSLRGYDEKLFF
TRBV28	TRBJ2-3	CASSLGSGSTDTQYF
TRBV5-1	TRBJ2-2	CASSLDTGELFF
TRBV6-1	TRBJ2-3	CASIPGTGGPDTQYF
TRBV11-2	TRBJ2-7	CASSFKSGLAGATYEQYF
TRBV11-1	TRBJ1-2	CASSEPARGDYGYTF
TRBV27	TRBJ2-1	CASSLGSGLAVYNEQFF
TRBV19	TRBJ2-3	CASSITSGRAPDTQYF
TRBV27	TRBJ2-1	CASSLSRGAGTGPLGEQFF
TRBV7-8	TRBJ2-4	CASSSRQQGATAKNIQYF
TRBV2	TRBJ2-7	CASSGENYEQYF
TRBV4-1	TRBJ2-5	CASSQEGLLESETQYF
TRBV4-2	TRBJ2-1	CASSQFRTGYNEQFF
TRBV7-2	TRBJ2-7	CASSLTGEGKQYF
TRBV6-5	TRBJ2-3	CASREGQGEADTQYF
TRBV9	TRBJ2-1	CASSPQKESYNEQFF
TRBV29-1	TRBJ2-1	CSVEFGSGGFYNEQFF
TRBV6-5	TRBJ1-3	CASSPGNSGNTIYF
TRBV27	TRBJ1-2	CASTPTPAGSSYTF
TRBV2	TRBJ1-1	CASRSLMNTEAFF
TRBV29-1	TRBJ2-1	CSVEDQRVSYNEQFF
TRBV28	TRBJ1-2	CASSSSKGQVVFGYTF
TRBV28	TRBJ2-7	CASSPATGGYEQYF
TRBV7-9	TRBJ1-5	CASSPYERTGGNQPQHF
TRBV27	TRBJ1-4	CASSRGQGNEKLFF
TRBV5-6	TRBJ1-3	CASSSDYGTGGNTIYF
TRBV10-3	TRBJ1-5	CAISDGSQNQPQHF
TRBV11-2	TRBJ2-1	CASSSRRVAGGSSYNEQFF
TRBV7-8	TRBJ2-7	CASSVQGTLYEQYF
TRBV29-1	TRBJ1-5	CSVGTGDQPQHF
TRBV7-3	TRBJ1-1	CASSSPGLNF
TRBV7-8	TRBJ1-5	CASSLSSPGTGSYQPQHF
TRBV7-2	TRBJ2-5	CASSSDRGWQETQYF
TRBV6-5	TRBJ1-2	CASSSGTGRRGYTF
TRBV5-4	TRBJ2-5	CASSSPGLAEETQYF